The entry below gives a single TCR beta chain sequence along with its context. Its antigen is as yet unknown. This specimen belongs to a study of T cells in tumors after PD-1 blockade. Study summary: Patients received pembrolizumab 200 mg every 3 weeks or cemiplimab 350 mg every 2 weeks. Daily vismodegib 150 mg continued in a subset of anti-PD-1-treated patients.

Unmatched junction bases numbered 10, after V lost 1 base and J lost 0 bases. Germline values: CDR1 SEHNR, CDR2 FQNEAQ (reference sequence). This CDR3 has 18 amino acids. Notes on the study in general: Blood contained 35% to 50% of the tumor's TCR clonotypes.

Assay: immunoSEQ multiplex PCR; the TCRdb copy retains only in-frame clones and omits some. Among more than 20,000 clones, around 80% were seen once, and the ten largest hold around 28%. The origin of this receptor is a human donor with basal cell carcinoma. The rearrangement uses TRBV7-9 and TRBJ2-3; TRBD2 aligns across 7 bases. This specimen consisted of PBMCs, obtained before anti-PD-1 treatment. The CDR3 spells CASSLDFSPSGSTDTQYF. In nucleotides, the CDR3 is TGTGCCAGCAGCTTAGATTTTTCGCCTAGCGGTAGCACAGATACGCAGTATTTT.